A selection of T cell receptor beta chains follows, all from one sample in a study of blood T cell repertoires in COVID-19. The data were produced by immunoSEQ multiplex PCR, yet TCRdb's version contains in-frame clones alone and is incomplete. This table has some 160,000 clones, about four fifths appearing once. Sequencing was done on a sample of peripheral blood. The receptors stem from a woman older than 75 with acute or convalescent COVID-19. Each CDR3 is given with its conserved first and last residue. A D gene is named only where the DNA matches it firmly. Clone size is stated in some rows and not others, as once, few, many or a class when expanded.

TRBD2 | 15 | TRBJ2-1 | TRBV6-5 | few | CASTPALAGYNEQFF | TGTGCCAGCACCCCGGCGCTAGCGGGCTACAATGAGCAGTTCTTC
. | 14 | TRBJ2-1 | TRBV6-2/TRBV6-3 | . | CASSWRLGGDEQFF | TGTGCCAGCAGTTGGCGCCTAGGGGGAGATGAGCAGTTCTTC
TRBD1 | 17 | TRBJ1-5 | TRBV27 | . | CASSLTGVGGSGQPQHF | TGTGCCAGCAGTCTCACAGGGGTTGGGGGTTCGGGGCAGCCCCAGCATTTT
TRBD1 | 13 | TRBJ1-2 | TRBV27 | . | CASIGQGGYGYTF | TGTGCCAGCATCGGACAGGGAGGCTATGGCTACACCTTC
. | 13 | TRBJ2-1 | TRBV11-3 | once | CASSLEGVGEQFF | TGTGCCAGCAGCTTAGAGGGAGTAGGGGAGCAGTTCTTC
TRBD1 | 16 | TRBJ1-4 | TRBV6-5 | . | CASSYTGGTTNEKLFF | TGTGCCAGCAGTTACACAGGGGGGACAACTAATGAAAAACTGTTTTTT
. | 15 | TRBJ2-1 | TRBV29-1 | . | CSVETADSGGNEQFF | TGCAGCGTTGAAACAGCCGATTCTGGTGGCAATGAGCAGTTCTTC
. | 12 | TRBJ2-3 | TRBV27 | few | CASSTQGDTQYF | TGTGCCAGCAGTACGCAGGGGGATACGCAGTATTTT
. | 15 | TRBJ2-7 | TRBV5-1 | . | CASSPRGRGPYEQYF | TGCGCCAGCAGCCCGCGGGGAAGGGGGCCTTACGAGCAGTACTTC
. | 15 | TRBJ1-1 | TRBV7-8 | . | CASSPSGGRETEAFF | TGTGCCAGCAGCCCATCTGGGGGGCGGGAGACTGAAGCTTTCTTT
. | 13 | TRBJ1-5 | TRBV19 | few | CASSQGIAQPQHF | TGTGCCAGTAGCCAGGGGATAGCTCAGCCCCAGCATTTT
. | 14 | TRBJ1-1 | TRBV29-1 | . | CSVVLTDANTEAFF | TGCAGCGTTGTGCTGACAGATGCGAACACTGAAGCTTTCTTT
. | 12 | TRBJ1-2 | TRBV30 | few | CAWTPGGDGYTF | TGTGCCTGGACACCGGGAGGGGATGGCTACACCTTC
. | 14 | TRBJ1-2 | TRBV28 | . | CASSLGNRRSGYTF | TGTGCCAGCAGTTTAGGTAATAGGAGGAGTGGCTACACCTTC
TRBD1 | 14 | TRBJ2-5 | TRBV15 | . | CATSTTGGLETQYF | TGTGCCACCAGCACAACAGGGGGCCTAGAGACCCAGTACTTC
TRBD1 | 16 | TRBJ1-5 | TRBV6-4 | . | CASSDSTGVVNQPQHF | TGTGCCAGCAGTGACTCGACAGGGGTCGTCAATCAGCCCCAGCATTTT
. | 17 | TRBJ2-1 | TRBV7-9 | . | CASSPPPRSISYNEQFF | TGTGCCAGCAGCCCTCCACCCCGATCTATCTCCTACAATGAGCAGTTCTTC
. | 15 | TRBJ1-2 | TRBV4-1 | . | CASSQVPGDGNGYTF | TGCGCCAGCAGCCAAGTTCCGGGGGATGGAAATGGCTACACCTTC
. | 12 | TRBJ2-1 | TRBV30 | once | CAWSGGGPEQFF | TGTGCCTGGAGTGGCGGGGGCCCCGAGCAGTTCTTC
. | 17 | TRBJ1-6 | TRBV5-1 | . | CASSLDRVGSYNSPLHF | TGCGCCAGCAGCTTGGACAGGGTGGGGTCCTATAATTCACCCCTCCACTTT
. | 17 | TRBJ2-6 | TRBV9 | . | CASSPHSRGTGANVLTF | TGTGCCAGCAGCCCCCACAGTAGGGGAACTGGGGCCAACGTCCTGACTTTC
. | 15 | TRBJ2-1 | TRBV11-3 | . | CASSRGFGRGNEQFF | TGTGCCAGCAGCCGTGGCTTTGGCAGGGGAAATGAGCAGTTCTTC
. | 14 | TRBJ2-1 | TRBV18 | . | CASSFDSSYNEQFF | TGTGCCAGCTCGTTCGATAGCTCCTACAATGAGCAGTTCTTC
. | 15 | TRBJ1-6 | TRBV2 | . | CASSELGPQTAPLHF | TGTGCCAGCAGTGAACTCGGACCCCAGACAGCACCCCTCCACTTT
. | 12 | TRBJ2-5 | TRBV18 | . | CASSGPRETQYF | TGTGCCAGCTCGGGGCCAAGAGAGACCCAGTACTTC
. | 15 | TRBJ2-3 | TRBV5-1 | . | CASSLEGGSADTQYF | TGCGCCAGCAGCTTGGAAGGGGGTAGCGCAGATACGCAGTATTTT
. | 13 | TRBJ1-6 | TRBV27 | . | CASSVNRESPLHF | TGTGCCAGCAGTGTCAACAGGGAATCACCCCTCCACTTT
. | 16 | TRBJ2-1 | TRBV7-2 | . | CASSLAGASSYNEQFF | TGTGCCAGCAGCTTAGCAGGGGCCAGCTCCTACAATGAGCAGTTCTTC
. | 13 | TRBJ2-3 | TRBV24-1 | . | CATSGPGANTQYF | TGTGCCACCTCTGGCCCAGGGGCAAATACGCAGTATTTT
TRBD1 | 17 | TRBJ1-2 | TRBV3-1/TRBV3-2 | . | CASSQVGGGTGGYGYTF | TGTGCCAGCAGCCAAGTAGGAGGTGGGACAGGGGGCTATGGCTACACCTTC
TRBD2 | 15 | TRBJ2-5 | TRBV2 | few | CASTLDGGVQETQYF | TGTGCCAGCACACTGGACGGGGGGGTTCAAGAGACCCAGTACTTC
. | 13 | TRBJ2-7 | TRBV6-1 | . | CASSEGTFYEQYF | TGTGCCAGCAGTGAAGGGACATTCTACGAGCAGTACTTC
TRBD1 | 17 | TRBJ1-2 | TRBV4-1 | . | CASSHDGTGETKYGYTF | TGCGCCAGCAGCCATGATGGGACAGGGGAGACGAAGTATGGCTACACCTTC
. | 15 | TRBJ2-7 | TRBV25-1 | . | CASSVASGNSYEQYF | TGTGCCAGCAGTGTCGCCTCGGGAAACTCCTACGAGCAGTACTTC
. | 12 | TRBJ2-3 | TRBV24-1 | . | CATSDRTDTQYF | TGTGCCACCAGTGACCGGACAGATACGCAGTATTTT
. | 17 | TRBJ1-5 | TRBV5-6 | . | CASSLYPGDGVNQPQHF | TGTGCCAGCAGCTTGTACCCAGGGGACGGTGTCAATCAGCCCCAGCATTTT